The clone carrying this T cell receptor (beta chain) came up a few times. Antigen unknown. This entry belongs to a study of Graves' ophthalmopathy and Graves' hyperthyroidism. Findings and caveats of the study: Distinction of ophthalmopathy from stable hyperthyroidism by a 13-signature model reached approximately 88% sensitivity and roughly 81% specificity. Among thyroid clonotypes expanded above 0.001 frequency, most also appeared in blood.

From RNA, the CDR3 regions of TCR beta chains were amplified and sequenced. RT-PCR was first run with HTBI primers, then multiplex PCR in a second round. From the multiplex PCR reads, TCRdb called clonotypes with MiXCR, one entry per CDR3 protein. This table has 600,000 to 950,000 distinct CDR3 sequences, 35% to 50% appearing once. Diagnosis relied on clinical symptoms, serum thyroxine, TRAb, thyroid ultrasound and orbital computed tomography. The sequence was collected from an adult man with Graves' ophthalmopathy. Material: peripheral blood.

CDR3 protein: CASSLHSYPLRGQYF. CDR3 bases: TGTGCCAGCAGTCTCCACAGCTACCCACTACGAGGGCAGTACTTC. V gene TRBV25-1 combines with J gene TRBJ2-7; D is unresolved. The CDR3 has 15 residues. In germline, CDR1 is MGHDK, CDR2 SYGVNS. Trimming cost V 5 bases and J 9 bases, with 23 bases left between them.